The rows below give T cell receptor beta chains drawn from one sample of a study of T cell responses to AZD1222 COVID-19 vaccine. Using immunoSEQ multiplex PCR, the repertoire was profiled, and TCRdb retains in-frame clones only, with some absent. This table has some 200,000 clones, approximately 94% appearing once. The sample was peripheral blood, taken on day 0 of MenACWY control vaccination. These TCRs come from an adult in good health. Each CDR3 is given with its conserved first and last residue. Each record gives: J gene, clone size, D gene, V gene, CDR3 DNA, CDR3 protein. D genes are given only for firm matches. Expanded clones get a size class; other rows say once, few or many, or leave the size out.

J gene: TRBJ2-7; clone size: -; D gene: -; V gene: TRBV19; CDR3 DNA: TGTGCCAGTAGTATATCCCTCAGCAGGGGATTAGTGTACGAGCAGTACTTC; CDR3 protein: CASSISLSRGLVYEQYF
J gene: TRBJ1-4; clone size: -; D gene: -; V gene: TRBV5-1; CDR3 DNA: TGCGCCAGCAGCTTGGTCGGACAACCTAATGAAAAACTGTTTTTT; CDR3 protein: CASSLVGQPNEKLFF
J gene: TRBJ1-1; clone size: once; D gene: -; V gene: TRBV9; CDR3 DNA: TGTGCCAGCAGCGTAGACCAGGGAAACGTGGCGATCTCTGAAGCTTTCTTT; CDR3 protein: CASSVDQGNVAISEAFF
J gene: TRBJ1-1; clone size: -; D gene: -; V gene: TRBV5-5; CDR3 DNA: TGTGCCAGCAGCCCGTGGGGGGACACTGAAGCTTTCTTT; CDR3 protein: CASSPWGDTEAFF
J gene: TRBJ1-6; clone size: -; D gene: -; V gene: TRBV5-4; CDR3 DNA: TGTGCCAGCAGCTTCTCGACGCCTTCTTCACCCCTCCACTTT; CDR3 protein: CASSFSTPSSPLHF
J gene: TRBJ2-5; clone size: -; D gene: -; V gene: TRBV7-2; CDR3 DNA: TGTGCCAGCAGCTCCTTGGGGGAGACCCAGTACTTC; CDR3 protein: CASSSLGETQYF
J gene: TRBJ1-3; clone size: -; D gene: TRBD1; V gene: TRBV15; CDR3 DNA: TGTGCCACCAGCAGAGATCACGGCAGGGGGGGAAACACCATATATTTT; CDR3 protein: CATSRDHGRGGNTIYF
J gene: TRBJ1-6; clone size: -; D gene: -; V gene: TRBV5-1; CDR3 DNA: TGCGCCAGCAGCTTCGAGGGCCCCAATTCACCCCTCCACTTT; CDR3 protein: CASSFEGPNSPLHF
J gene: TRBJ1-3; clone size: -; D gene: -; V gene: TRBV18; CDR3 DNA: TGTGCCAGCTCACCTTTGGGGTCGACCTCTGGAAACACCATATATTTT; CDR3 protein: CASSPLGSTSGNTIYF
J gene: TRBJ1-5; clone size: few; D gene: -; V gene: TRBV6-2/TRBV6-3; CDR3 DNA: TGTGCCAGCAGCCTGGGGAGTACCCAGCATTTT; CDR3 protein: CASSLGSTQHF
J gene: TRBJ1-1; clone size: -; D gene: -; V gene: TRBV11-2; CDR3 DNA: TGTGCCAGCAGCCCCTTAGAGGTGAACACTGAAGCTTTCTTT; CDR3 protein: CASSPLEVNTEAFF
J gene: TRBJ1-5; clone size: once; D gene: -; V gene: TRBV10-3; CDR3 DNA: TGTGCCATCAGCGAAGGACAGTATTTCAATCAGCCCCAGCATTTT; CDR3 protein: CAISEGQYFNQPQHF
J gene: TRBJ1-6; clone size: -; D gene: -; V gene: TRBV11-2; CDR3 DNA: TGTGCCAGCAGCCTACGACAAGTCTATAATTCACCCCTCCACTTT; CDR3 protein: CASSLRQVYNSPLHF
J gene: TRBJ1-5; clone size: -; D gene: -; V gene: TRBV29-1; CDR3 DNA: TGCAGCGTTGGGGACACCGATAGCAATCAGCCCCAGCATTTT; CDR3 protein: CSVGDTDSNQPQHF
J gene: TRBJ1-1; clone size: -; D gene: TRBD1; V gene: TRBV19; CDR3 DNA: TGTGCCAGTATGGGACAGGTTCCTGAAGCTTTCTTT; CDR3 protein: CASMGQVPEAFF
J gene: TRBJ1-2; clone size: -; D gene: TRBD1; V gene: TRBV11-2; CDR3 DNA: TGTGCCAGCAGCCCGGCGGGACAGAGCTACTATGGCTACACCTTC; CDR3 protein: CASSPAGQSYYGYTF
J gene: TRBJ2-2; clone size: -; D gene: TRBD1; V gene: TRBV5-1; CDR3 DNA: TGCGCCAGCAGCTTGCCGGGGACAGCGAACACCGGGGAGCTGTTTTTT; CDR3 protein: CASSLPGTANTGELFF
J gene: TRBJ1-2; clone size: -; D gene: -; V gene: TRBV30; CDR3 DNA: TGTGCCTGGAGTCTACGGTCTATCGGTGGCTACACCTTC; CDR3 protein: CAWSLRSIGGYTF
J gene: TRBJ2-7; clone size: -; D gene: TRBD2; V gene: TRBV4-2; CDR3 DNA: TGTGCCAGCAGCCAAGATTGGAGCGGGGGGACTCTCTCCTACGAGCAGTACTTC; CDR3 protein: CASSQDWSGGTLSYEQYF
J gene: TRBJ2-3; clone size: -; D gene: -; V gene: TRBV28; CDR3 DNA: TGTGCCAGCCTCAGTTACATGCGAGTAAAAACAGATACGCAGTATTTT; CDR3 protein: CASLSYMRVKTDTQYF
J gene: TRBJ2-7; clone size: -; D gene: TRBD1; V gene: TRBV24-1; CDR3 DNA: TGTGCCACCAGTGACGCCCAGGGGGCGGGGGAGCAGTACTTC; CDR3 protein: CATSDAQGAGEQYF
J gene: TRBJ1-1; clone size: -; D gene: -; V gene: TRBV19; CDR3 DNA: TGTGCCACCCGGGTGAACACTGAAGCTTTCTTT; CDR3 protein: CATRVNTEAFF
J gene: TRBJ2-7; clone size: -; D gene: -; V gene: TRBV4-1; CDR3 DNA: TGCGCCAGCAGCCAAGACAGGAGCTCCTACGAGCAGTACTTC; CDR3 protein: CASSQDRSSYEQYF
J gene: TRBJ1-2; clone size: -; D gene: -; V gene: TRBV6-2/TRBV6-3; CDR3 DNA: TGTGCCAGCAGTTACTCCGACAGGCGTGGCTACACCTTC; CDR3 protein: CASSYSDRRGYTF
J gene: TRBJ1-6; clone size: -; D gene: -; V gene: TRBV7-6; CDR3 DNA: TGTGCCAGCAGCTTAACTTTGCAAAGAAATTCACCCCTCCACTTT; CDR3 protein: CASSLTLQRNSPLHF
J gene: TRBJ1-3; clone size: -; D gene: -; V gene: TRBV9; CDR3 DNA: TGTGCCAGCAGCGATGGAAACACCATATATTTT; CDR3 protein: CASSDGNTIYF
J gene: TRBJ1-1; clone size: -; D gene: TRBD1; V gene: TRBV4-1; CDR3 DNA: TGCGCCAGCAGCCAAGCAGGAAGGGGGCGAACTGAAGCTTTCTTT; CDR3 protein: CASSQAGRGRTEAFF
J gene: TRBJ2-2; clone size: -; D gene: -; V gene: TRBV27; CDR3 DNA: TGTGCCAGCAGCCCGGGACTCCTCGCCGGGGAGCTGTTTTTT; CDR3 protein: CASSPGLLAGELFF
J gene: TRBJ1-2; clone size: -; D gene: -; V gene: TRBV6-5; CDR3 DNA: TGTGCCAGCAGCTACGGGGGAGGCTACACCTTC; CDR3 protein: CASSYGGGYTF
J gene: TRBJ1-5; clone size: -; D gene: TRBD1; V gene: TRBV3-1/TRBV3-2; CDR3 DNA: TGTGCCAGCAGCCCTTGGACAGGGGCTCAGCCCCAGCATTTT; CDR3 protein: CASSPWTGAQPQHF
J gene: TRBJ1-5; clone size: -; D gene: -; V gene: TRBV18; CDR3 DNA: TGTGCCAGCTCACCGCTTCCGGGGGATAGCAATCAGCCCCAGCATTTT; CDR3 protein: CASSPLPGDSNQPQHF
J gene: TRBJ2-6; clone size: -; D gene: -; V gene: TRBV18; CDR3 DNA: TGTGCCAGCTCACCATTCCCGGCCAGTTCCTCTGGGGCCAACGTCCTGACTTTC; CDR3 protein: CASSPFPASSSGANVLTF
J gene: TRBJ2-1; clone size: -; D gene: -; V gene: TRBV7-8; CDR3 DNA: TGTGCCAGCAGCTTAGGCGGGGGCGGATCCAATGAGCAGTTCTTC; CDR3 protein: CASSLGGGGSNEQFF
J gene: TRBJ1-1; clone size: -; D gene: -; V gene: TRBV18; CDR3 DNA: TGTGCCAGCTCACGGGGGTCGGGAGTTAACACTGAAGCTTTCTTT; CDR3 protein: CASSRGSGVNTEAFF